The entry below gives a single T cell receptor beta chain sequence along with its context. Its antigen is unknown. This sample was included in a study of shared clonotypes between healthy human individuals. Overall study findings and caveats: A reduction in generation probabilities was seen for non-shared clonotypes relative to those shared by all four donors.

The authors distributed each subset's genomic DNA evenly over several immunoSEQ plates. Data came from immunoSEQ multiplex PCR; TCRdb stores just in-frame clones and leaves some out. The profile covers around 690,000 clones, with around 91% appearing a single time and 34% taken by the ten largest. Germline values: CDR1 LNHNV, CDR2 YYDKDF (reference sequence). The CDR3 is 16 amino acids. Deletions cut 1 base from V and 0 bases from J, with 10 bases between. Sequenced material: memory CD8+ T cells from PBMCs. Subset: CD45RO+ cells pooled with CCR7-negative TemRA cells. The chain couples TRBV15 to TRBJ1-5, with D tentatively TRBD1 (5 bases). The receptor was derived from a man between 18 and 35 years old in good health. Some clones in this sample may be carry-over from other donors' samples. CDR3 in amino acids: CATSRGQLASNQPQHF. DNA for the CDR3: TGTGCCACCAGCAGAGGACAGCTCGCTAGCAATCAGCCCCAGCATTTT. The full variable domain, its missing parts supplied by reference TRBV15 and TRBJ1-5, is DAMVIQNPRYQVTQFGKPVTLSCSQTLNHNVMYWYQQKSSQAPKLLFHYYDKDFNNEADTPDNFQSRRPNTSFCFLDIRSPGLGDTAMYLCATSRGQLASNQPQHFGDGTRLSIL.